These 23 T cell receptor beta chains originate from one sample sequenced in a study of shared clonotypes between healthy human individuals. Sequenced by immunoSEQ multiplex PCR; TCRdb stores in-frame clones only, minus some. This sample carries 740,000 or so clones, 55% to 85% of them seen once, and the ten largest clones take about 1.8%. The sequenced sample was memory CD4+ T cells sorted from blood. Subset: CD45RA-negative fraction. The source is a woman aged 30 to 39 in good health.

The gene calls are TRBV21-1 and TRBJ2-5; the DNA was not compared with TRBD2, the D call given in the table. The end of the DNA aligns better with TRBJ2-7, so the J call may be wrong. TRBV21-1 is classified as a pseudogene. This CDR3 is 14 amino acids long. This CDR3 is CASSKGLAAYEQYF. CDR3 nucleotides: TGTGCCAGCAGCAAAGGACTAGCGGCCTACGAGCAGTACTTC.

The chain joins TRBV6-5 to TRBJ2-3; 7 bases align to TRBD2. Germline V gives CDR1 MNHEY, CDR2 SVGAGI. The CDR3 length is 13 residues. Trimming cost V 8 bases and J 8 bases; bases outside gene matches: 10. This CDR3 is CASRGVGYGTQYF. The CDR3, as DNA: TGTGCCAGCCGGGGGGTAGGTTATGGTACGCAGTATTTT.

This chain uses TRBV19 with TRBJ2-7; TRBD2 matches 11 bases. J was trimmed by 2 bases and V by 6 bases; bases with no gene match: 6. CDR3 length equals 15 residues. Germline V gives CDR1 LNHDA, CDR2 SQIVND (reference sequence). CDR3 residues: CASSQGLAEAYEQYF. In nucleotides, the CDR3 is TGTGCCAGTAGCCAGGGACTAGCGGAGGCCTACGAGCAGTACTTC.

This clone was detected only once. The chain has TRBV6-5 and TRBJ1-2; TRBD1 might be the D (5 bases). V dropped 6 bases and J dropped 7 bases, with 21 bases sitting between them. Germline lookup yields CDR1 MNHEY and CDR2 SVGAGI. There are 15 residues in the CDR3. The CDR3 region has the DNA TGTGCCAGCAGGGCTACCAGGGACCCCCCAGGTGGCTACACCTTC. This gives the protein CASRATRDPPGGYTF.

This chain joins TRBV14 and TRBJ2-5; 7 bases fit TRBD1. J was trimmed by 5 bases and V by 5 bases; bases with no gene match: 5. The CDR3 sequence is 13 residues long. Germline V gene sequence: CDR1 SGHDN, CDR2 FVKESK. For the CDR3, the DNA is TGTGCCAGCAGCTCGGGACAGACCGAGACCCAGTACTTC. Translated: CASSSGQTETQYF.

This clone was detected once. The CDR3 nucleotides read TGTGCCAGCAGTTACGAAGGGGGCCGCCCGTCCTACGAGCAGTACTTC. Translation: CASSYEGGRPSYEQYF. V is TRBV6-6 and J is TRBJ2-7; TRBD1 aligns across 7 bases. The V segment lost 2 bases and the J segment 1 base; nucleotides outside the gene matches: 8. The CDR3 covers 16 residues. Germline lookup yields CDR1 MNHNY and CDR2 SVGAGI (reference sequence).

This sequence joins TRBV28 and TRBJ1-4; D remains ambiguous. Trimming shortened V by 5 bases and J by 3 bases, and 16 bases separated the two germline ends. CDR3 length: 16 amino acids. Germline V gene data show CDR1 as MDHEN and CDR2 as SYDVKM. The CDR3 region is CASSTSQAESNEKLFF. The CDR3 coding sequence is TGTGCCAGCAGTACCAGCCAGGCAGAATCTAATGAAAAACTGTTTTTT.

The rearrangement joins TRBV5-1 to TRBJ2-2; the match to TRBD1 covers 8 bases. This CDR3 contains 15 residues. V dropped 4 bases and J dropped 0; count of bases not matched to a gene: 2. The germline V gene has CDR1 SGHRS and CDR2 YFSETQ. The CDR3 sequence is CASSATGANTGELFF. DNA for the CDR3: TGCGCCAGCAGCGCGACAGGGGCGAACACCGGGGAGCTGTTTTTT. Full variable domain (outside the CDR3, taken from reference TRBV5-1 and TRBJ2-2): KAGVTQTPRYLIKTRGQQVTLSCSPISGHRSVSWYQQTPGQGLQFLFEYFSETQRNKGNFPGRFSGRQFSNSRSEMNVSTLELGDSALYLCASSATGANTGELFFGEGSRLTVL.

This rearrangement joins TRBV18 to TRBJ2-7; 7 bases map to TRBD1. The germline gives CDR1 KGHSH, CDR2 LQKENI. The CDR3 is made up of 15 amino acids. V lost 2 bases, J lost 0 bases, and 4 bases stayed unmatched. DNA of the CDR3: TGTGCCAGCTCACCAAAGGGACAGAGCTCCTACGAGCAGTACTTC. It translates to CASSPKGQSSYEQYF.

This clone was found many times. Other DNA sequences within the sample encode an identical CDR3. This sequence joins TRBV2 and TRBJ2-5; no clear D gene. The length of the CDR3 is 12 residues. The germline gives CDR1 SNHLY, CDR2 FYNNEI. Trimming took off 3 bases at V and 5 bases at J, with 7 bases between the two ends. The CDR3 DNA is TGTGCCAGCAGTGAGAGGCGGGAGACCCAGTACTTC. This translates into CASSERRETQYF.

The V call is TRBV5-8, the J call TRBJ2-7; 12 bases fit TRBD2. The V gene's germline CDR1 is SGHTS and CDR2 YDEGEE. J gave up 5 bases and V 2 bases, and 8 bases lay outside the gene matches. CDR3 length equals 16 residues. In DNA, the CDR3 is TGTGCCAGCAGCTTTAAATCTAGCGGGAGGGATCACGAGCAGTACTTC. Protein sequence: CASSFKSSGRDHEQYF.

The chain is built from TRBV4-1 and TRBJ2-2; a possible D gene is TRBD2 (5 bases). Deletions cut 4 bases from V and 1 base from J, with 13 bases between. Germline V CDR1 and CDR2: MGHRA, YSYEKL. This CDR3 spans 16 amino acids. The CDR3 sequence is CASSLPGKLNTGELFF. The CDR3 region has the DNA TGCGCCAGCAGCCTTCCCGGGAAGCTGAACACCGGGGAGCTGTTTTTT.

This chain joins TRBV19 and TRBJ2-1; tentatively, D is TRBD1 (6 bases). V lost 3 bases, J lost 0 bases, and 9 bases lay in between. The CDR3 loop spans 15 amino acids. Germline V lookup: CDR1 LNHDA, CDR2 SQIVND (reference sequence). The CDR3 bases are TGTGCCAGTAGTATCAGGGGAAGCTCCTACAATGAGCAGTTCTTC. It specifies CASSIRGSSYNEQFF.

The chain couples TRBV5-1 to TRBJ2-7, with 8 bases that match TRBD1. The CDR3 is 14 amino acids. Germline V gives CDR1 SGHRS, CDR2 YFSETQ. The V and J ends lost 4 bases and 7 bases, in that order; junction bases with no gene match: 10. The CDR3: CASSRTAQGAEQYF. In DNA, the CDR3 is TGCGCCAGCAGCAGGACCGCGCAGGGGGCTGAGCAGTACTTC.

The rearrangement uses TRBV4-1 and TRBJ1-2; no clear D. This CDR3 comprises 17 residues. Germline CDR1 and CDR2: MGHRA and YSYEKL. The germline V and J ends were trimmed by 4 bases and 0 bases, with 18 bases remaining between them. CDR3 sequence reads: CASSPQPGSPTNYGYTF. The CDR3 bases are TGCGCCAGCAGCCCGCAACCGGGAAGCCCCACTAACTATGGCTACACCTTC.

The V gene is TRBV19, the J gene TRBJ2-4, with D maybe TRBD2 (7 bases). The CDR3 covers 16 residues. CDR1 is LNHDA and CDR2 is SQIVND in the germline V gene (reference sequence). The V and J ends lost 1 base and 8 bases respectively, with 18 bases between them. CDR3 loop: CASSIASGAAGDIQYF. The CDR3 DNA sequence: TGTGCCAGTAGTATAGCGTCAGGGGCCGCGGGAGACATTCAGTACTTC.

This chain joins TRBV4-1 and TRBJ2-1; D unclear. The germline V gene encodes CDR1 MGHRA and CDR2 YSYEKL. Trimming removed 0 bases from V and 4 bases from J, with 10 bases in between. This CDR3 has 15 residues. Written as DNA, the CDR3 is TGCGCCAGCAGCCAAGATTCCTTTTCATACAATGAGCAGTTCTTC. This translates into CASSQDSFSYNEQFF.

V usage is TRBV11-3 and J usage is TRBJ2-1; D not certain. CDR1 and CDR2 from the germline V gene are SGHNT and YENEEA. V was cut by 5 bases and J by 8 bases, with 13 bases left in between. The CDR3 contains 13 residues. CDR3 region: CASSPSDGHEQFF. The CDR3 DNA is TGTGCCAGCAGCCCTTCGGACGGGCATGAGCAGTTCTTC.

The chain employs TRBV5-1 and TRBJ2-7, with 7 bases fitting TRBD2. Germline CDR1 is SGHRS and CDR2 is YFSETQ. The CDR3 totals 18 residues. The V and J ends lost 4 bases and 3 bases, in that order; junction bases with no gene match: 19. CDR3 sequence reads: CASSDWQGSTSRYYEQYF. CDR3 coding DNA: TGCGCCAGCAGCGATTGGCAGGGATCGACTAGCCGTTACTACGAGCAGTACTTC.

The rearrangement uses TRBV5-1 and TRBJ2-1, with D possibly matching TRBD2 (6 bases). The CDR3 is made up of 16 amino acids. Germline CDR1 is SGHRS and CDR2 is YFSETQ. V lost 4 bases and J lost 0, with 14 bases in between. DNA for the CDR3: TGCGCCAGCAGCGGACTATTGACCAGCTCCTACAATGAGCAGTTCTTC. This codes for CASSGLLTSSYNEQFF. The variable domain in full, completed from reference TRBV5-1 and TRBJ2-1, reads KAGVTQTPRYLIKTRGQQVTLSCSPISGHRSVSWYQQTPGQGLQFLFEYFSETQRNKGNFPGRFSGRQFSNSRSEMNVSTLELGDSALYLCASSGLLTSSYNEQFFGPGTRLTVL.

This clone showed up just once. The chain recombines TRBV15 with TRBJ2-2; possible D gene TRBD1, 6 bases. CDR3 size: 14 residues. Trimming removed 3 bases from V and 6 bases from J, with 11 bases in between. CDR1 and CDR2 (germline): LNHNV, YYDKDF (reference sequence). The CDR3 nucleotides read TGTGCCACCAGCAGTAACAGGGCACCCGGGGAGCTGTTTTTT. It is translated as CATSSNRAPGELFF.

The chain uses TRBV28 and TRBJ2-4; no reliable D call. The CDR3 consists of 15 residues. V was clipped by 4 bases and J by 2 bases, with 12 bases between them. From germline, CDR1 is MDHEN and CDR2 SYDVKM. CDR3: CASSWSRSTKNIQYF. CDR3 DNA sequence: TGTGCCAGCAGTTGGTCGCGGAGCACCAAAAACATTCAGTACTTC.

The chain uses TRBV9 and TRBJ2-7; D possibly corresponds to TRBD2 (5 bases). V was cut by 2 bases and J by 4 bases, with 16 bases left in between. Germline V gives CDR1 SGDLS, CDR2 YYNGEE. The CDR3 is 15 amino acids. The CDR3 sequence: CASSVGAKWTYEQYF. In DNA form, the CDR3 reads TGTGCCAGCAGCGTGGGCGCCAAGTGGACTTACGAGCAGTACTTC.